Below are 27 T cell receptor beta chains sequenced from a single sample in a study of breast tumors, draining lymph nodes, adjacent tissues. Axillary draining lymph nodes of breast cancer patients supplied the node samples. TCRdb analysed the multiplex PCR reads with MiXCR anew, one entry per CDR3 protein. Of fewer than 200,000 distinct CDR3 sequences in the sample, 33% are singletons; the top ten hold around 4.1%. What was sequenced was axillary lymph node tissue. The receptor set was obtained from a female donor with breast cancer. Some clones in this sample may be carry-over from other donors' samples.

CDR3 sequence reads: CARGGTYSDEQFF. The CDR3 DNA is TGTGCTAGAGGTGGGACTTATAGCGATGAGCAGTTCTTC. The rearrangement uses TRBV25-1 and TRBJ2-1; maybe TRBD2 (6 bases). Germline CDR1 and CDR2: MGHDK and SYGVNS. This CDR3 region has 13 residues.

The rearrangement uses TRBV3-1 and TRBJ2-1; tentatively, D is TRBD2 (7 bases). The germline V gene encodes CDR1 LGHDT and CDR2 YNNKEL (reference sequence). This CDR3 contains 14 residues. V was pared by 4 bases and J by 12 bases, with 19 bases between. CDR3 sequence: CASSPEGEGRRQFF. The CDR3 region has the DNA TGTGCCAGCAGCCCCGAGGGGGAGGGCCGTCGGCAGTTCTTC.

This clonotype has a count of ten or more. CDR3 sequence: CASSVNGGHSNQPQHF. The CDR3 nucleotides read TGTGCCAGCAGCGTCAACGGGGGGCATAGCAATCAGCCCCAGCATTTT. V and J are TRBV5-4 and TRBJ1-5; D may be TRBD1 (6 bases). The CDR3 loop spans 16 amino acids. Germline V CDR1 and CDR2: SGHNT, YYREEE (reference sequence). Trimming cost V 4 bases and J 0 bases, with 14 bases left between them.

Remarks on this clonotype: A read error may explain this, as a much larger clone is one base away. J is TRBJ2-7 and V is TRBV30; 8 positions agree with TRBD1. The V segment lost 8 bases and the J segment 6 bases; nucleotides outside the gene matches: 9. CDR1 GTSNPN and CDR2 SVGIG come from the germline V gene (reference sequence). The CDR3 has 12 residues. The CDR3 region is CALKTGATEQYF. CDR3 coding DNA: TGTGCCCTAAAGACAGGGGCGACCGAGCAGTACTTC.

This rearrangement joins TRBV27 to TRBJ2-3; a possible D gene is TRBD2 (5 bases). There are 15 residues in the CDR3. In germline, CDR1 is MNHEY, CDR2 SMNVEV (reference sequence). V shed 11 bases and J shed 0 bases, with 18 bases lying between them. The CDR3 DNA is TGTGCCTCCCAACCGGGATATACTAGCACAGATACGCAGTATTTT. Protein sequence: CASQPGYTSTDTQYF.

This clonotype turned up a few times. The chain combines TRBV6-5 with TRBJ2-7; 8 bases match TRBD1. Germline V gives CDR1 MNHEY, CDR2 SVGAGI. After removal of 5 bases from V and 3 bases from J, the junction contained 9 bases not matched to a gene. This CDR3 has 15 amino acids. For the CDR3, the DNA is TGTGCCAGCAGTCCCCTGACAGGGGACATCTACGAGCAGTACTTC. Translated, it gives CASSPLTGDIYEQYF.

A word on this clonotype: At one end the junction does not follow the germline gene, possibly because of a read error. The chain joins TRBV7-6 to TRBJ2-2; D perhaps matches TRBD2 (5 bases). The CDR3 extends over 14 amino acids. The germline CDR1 and CDR2 sequences are SGHVS and FNYEAQ. The CDR3 coding sequence is TGTGCCAGCAGCCTAACGCTTAACACCGGGGAGCTGTTTTTC. Its protein is CASSLTLNTGELFF. The full variable domain, its missing parts supplied by reference TRBV7-6 and TRBJ2-2, is GAGVSQSPRYKVTKRGQDVALRCDPISGHVSLYWYRQALGQGPEFLTYFNYEAQQDKSGLPNDRFSAERPEGSISTLTIQRTEQRDSAMYRCASSLTLNTGELFFGEGSRLTVL.

On this clonotype: The final CDR3 position lacks the conserved phenylalanine or tryptophan, pointing to a likely read error. The DNA is left out, because the CDR3 cannot be placed on it with certainty; the CDR3 is given as TCRdb lists it. The chain employs TRBV2 and TRBJ1-6. The CDR3 comprises 14 residues, both ends counted. In germline, CDR1 is SNHLY, CDR2 FYNNEI. The CDR3: CASSEALRGSPLHL.

This clonotype has at least ten counts. The V gene is TRBV7-6, the J gene TRBJ2-2, with a weak D call TRBD1 (5 bases). V shed 5 bases and J shed 2 bases, with 18 bases lying between them. This CDR3 has 17 amino acids. The germline CDR1 and CDR2 sequences are SGHVS and FNYEAQ. The CDR3 coding sequence is TGTGCCAGCAGCCAACGGTGGACACGGACCAACACCGGGGAGCTGTTTTTT. It translates to CASSQRWTRTNTGELFF.

This clonotype was detected only once. The chain recombines TRBV6-5 with TRBJ1-5; D gene unclear. The CDR3 has 17 residues. V gave up 2 bases and J gave up 5 bases, with 19 bases separating them. Germline V gene data show CDR1 as MNHEY and CDR2 as SVGAGI. CDR3 DNA: TGTGCCAGCAGTTACGAGACGCCATCAACGTCAGATCAGCCCCAGCATTTT. This gives the protein CASSYETPSTSDQPQHF.

This clonotype was counted a few times. The genes are TRBV6-1 and TRBJ2-5; D is perhaps TRBD2 (7 bases). Germline V gene data show CDR1 as MNHNS and CDR2 as SASEGT. The length of the CDR3 is 15 residues. Trimming took off 4 bases at V and 6 bases at J, with 18 bases between the two ends. This CDR3 reads CASSVPGGGGKTQYF. For the CDR3, the DNA is TGTGCCAGCAGTGTCCCGGGGGGCGGGGGTAAGACCCAGTACTTC.

This clonotype occurred many times. J is TRBJ1-2 and V is TRBV6-2 or TRBV6-3; no clear D gene. Germline CDR1 and CDR2: MNHEY and SVGEGT. The CDR3 covers 11 residues. V was clipped by 6 bases and J by 1 base, with 3 bases between them. CDR3 DNA sequence: TGTGCCAGCAGGTTTAACTATGGCTACACCTTC. Protein: CASRFNYGYTF.

There are many counts of this clonotype. V is TRBV5-1 and J is TRBJ2-7; D gene ambiguous. The germline CDR1 and CDR2 sequences are SGHRS and YFSETQ. Trimming left V 2 bases short and J 5 bases short, with 11 bases between. CDR3 length: 13 amino acids. Written as DNA, the CDR3 is TGCGCCAGCAGCTTCCCAGGCGGCAACGAGCAGTACTTC. It codes for CASSFPGGNEQYF.

This clonotype has ten or more counts. The chain links TRBV20-1 to TRBJ1-4; D remains unclear. Germline V gene lookup returns CDR1 DFQATT and CDR2 SNEGSKA (reference sequence). Trimming left V 0 bases short and J 4 bases short, with 12 bases between. The CDR3 loop spans 15 amino acids. CDR3 sequence reads: CSARDLSLYNEKLFF. The CDR3 region has the DNA TGCAGTGCTAGAGATCTCTCGCTATATAATGAAAAACTGTTTTTT.

This clonotype was detected only once. A much larger clone sits a single nucleotide away, making a read error possible. The V call is TRBV11-2, the J call TRBJ1-2; 7 positions match TRBD1. The CDR3 runs 14 residues. Germline V CDR1 and CDR2: SGHAT, FQNNGV. In DNA form, the CDR3 reads TGTGCCGGCAGGCAAACCCGGGACAGCTATGGCTACACCTTC. Protein product: CAGRQTRDSYGYTF.

This clonotype was seen many times. V usage is TRBV12-3 or TRBV12-4 and J usage is TRBJ1-5; D is ambiguous. V lost 6 bases and J lost 4, with 7 bases in between. CDR3 size: 12 residues. The CDR3 nucleotides read TGTGCCAGCAGCGGTGAAAATCAGCCCCAGCATTTT. The encoded protein is CASSGENQPQHF.

The table lists this clonotype with many counts. The chain couples TRBV20-1 to TRBJ2-3; TRBD1 matches 9 bases. The germline V gene encodes CDR1 DFQATT and CDR2 SNEGSKA (reference sequence). Trimming took 6 bases from V and 4 from J; bases not matched to a gene: 8. This CDR3 contains 14 residues. This CDR3 is CSATGQGRADTQYF. CDR3 nucleotides: TGCAGTGCCACCGGACAGGGGCGCGCAGATACGCAGTATTTT.

This clonotype was seen ten or more times. The chain has TRBV20-1 and TRBJ2-5, with 9 bases aligning to TRBD2. This CDR3 contains 15 residues. From germline, CDR1 is DFQATT and CDR2 SNEGSKA (reference sequence). V dropped 5 bases and J dropped 0; count of bases not matched to a gene: 7. CDR3 nucleotide sequence: TGCAGTGCTTTACCGACTAGCGGAGACCAAGAGACCCAGTACTTC. The encoded protein is CSALPTSGDQETQYF.

Details on this clonotype: One end of the junction varies from germline; a read error may be responsible. The J gene is TRBJ2-1, the V gene TRBV25-1; 7 nucleotides align to TRBD1. CDR1 is MGHDK, CDR2 SYGVNS, per germline. There are 15 residues in the CDR3. This CDR3 is CAGSPNRGPYNEQFF. The DNA of the CDR3 is TGTGCCGGCAGCCCCAACAGGGGACCCTACAATGAGCAGTTCTTC.

The rearrangement links TRBV19 to TRBJ1-6, with TRBD1 identical over 8 bases. With 7 bases clipped from V and 8 bases from J, the junction kept 4 bases outside the gene matches. Germline V gene lookup returns CDR1 LNHDA and CDR2 SQIVND (reference sequence). This CDR3 contains 13 residues. As DNA, the CDR3 is TGTGCCAGTATCGGACAGGGAGATTCACCCCTCCACTTT. This encodes CASIGQGDSPLHF. The entire variable domain, with the rest obtained from reference TRBV19 and TRBJ1-6, is as follows: DGGITQSPKYLFRKEGQNVTLSCEQNLNHDAMYWYRQDPGQGLRLIYYSQIVNDFQKGDIAEGYSVSREKKESFPLTVTSAQKNPTAFYLCASIGQGDSPLHFGNGTRLTVT.

This clonotype was observed a few times. The rearrangement joins TRBV6-1 to TRBJ2-7; D is perhaps TRBD1 or TRBD2 (5 bases each). CDR1 is MNHNS, CDR2 SASEGT, per germline. Trimming stripped 6 bases from V and 5 bases from J, with 14 bases between. CDR3 length: 13 amino acids. CDR3 protein: CASRPPGGDEQYF. The CDR3 DNA reads TGTGCCAGCAGGCCCCCTGGGGGAGACGAGCAGTACTTC.

This clonotype came up many times. V usage is TRBV5-5 and J usage is TRBJ2-7; D not certain. This CDR3 has 16 residues. Germline V lookup: CDR1 SGHKS, CDR2 YYEKEE (reference sequence). V shed 1 base and J shed 0 bases, with 14 bases lying between them. The CDR3 sequence: CASSLLATPNSYEQYF. The CDR3 DNA sequence: TGTGCCAGCAGCTTGCTCGCGACACCTAACTCCTACGAGCAGTACTTC.

This clonotype came up many times. The CDR3 sequence: CASSRGGEQFF. The CDR3 bases are TGTGCCAGCAGCCGGGGGGGAGAGCAGTTCTTC. The V gene is TRBV7-9, the J gene TRBJ2-1; 8 bases are shared with TRBD2. This CDR3 has 11 residues. Losses at the gene ends were 5 bases for V and 10 bases for J; bases not matched to a gene: 1. Germline V gives CDR1 SEHNR, CDR2 FQNEAQ (reference sequence).

The chain has TRBV5-5 and TRBJ2-1; no clear D. This CDR3 has 15 amino acids. CDR1 and CDR2 (germline): SGHKS, YYEKEE (reference sequence). V was shortened by 4 bases and J by 0 bases, with 11 bases between the two germline ends. The CDR3 here is CASSPAPTSYNEQFF. CDR3 sequence (DNA): TGTGCCAGCAGCCCAGCTCCGACCTCCTACAATGAGCAGTTCTTC.

There are many counts of this clonotype. The J gene is TRBJ2-5, the V gene TRBV3-2; the table's TRBD2 call for D was not verified on the DNA. TRBV3-2 is a pseudogene. The CDR3 has 13 residues. The DNA for the CDR3 is TGTGCCAGCAGCCCACGGGAGAGAGAGACCCAGTACTTC. Encoded protein: CASSPRERETQYF.

This clonotype was seen only a few times. The chain employs TRBV27 and TRBJ1-2; D gene uncertain. Trimming removed 2 bases at V and 5 bases at J, with 12 bases between. The CDR3 spans 14 residues. Germline CDR1 is MNHEY and CDR2 is SMNVEV (reference sequence). CDR3 residues: CASSLRGLGYGYTF. CDR3 DNA sequence: TGTGCCAGCAGTTTACGGGGATTAGGATATGGCTACACCTTC.

Many counts were recorded for this clonotype. The DNA of the CDR3 is TGTGCCAGTAGTATAAATCCCAGCGTGAATGAAAAACTGTTTTTT. It is translated as CASSINPSVNEKLFF. The rearrangement joins TRBV19 to TRBJ1-4; D uncertain. V was cut by 2 bases and J by 5 bases, with 12 bases left in between. Germline V gene sequence: CDR1 LNHDA, CDR2 SQIVND (reference sequence). The CDR3 has 15 residues.